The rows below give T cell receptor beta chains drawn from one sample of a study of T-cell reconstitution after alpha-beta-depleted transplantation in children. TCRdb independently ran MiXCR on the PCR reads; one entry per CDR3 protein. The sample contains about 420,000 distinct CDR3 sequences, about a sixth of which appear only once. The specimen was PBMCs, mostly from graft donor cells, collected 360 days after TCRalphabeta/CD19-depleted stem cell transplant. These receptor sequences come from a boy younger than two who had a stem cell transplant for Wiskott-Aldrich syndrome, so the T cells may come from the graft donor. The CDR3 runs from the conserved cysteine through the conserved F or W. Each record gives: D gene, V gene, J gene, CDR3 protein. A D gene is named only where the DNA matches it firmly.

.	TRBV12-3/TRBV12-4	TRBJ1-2	CASSFWRLIDGYTF
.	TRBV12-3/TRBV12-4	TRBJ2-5	CASSPSRTQYF
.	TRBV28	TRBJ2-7	CASSLWQGSPFYEQYF
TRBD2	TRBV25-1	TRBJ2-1	CASSEWWTTSDYNEQFF
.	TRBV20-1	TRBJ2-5	CSAPNRQYTQETQYF
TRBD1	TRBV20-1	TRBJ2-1	CSVPTGTGGSEQFF
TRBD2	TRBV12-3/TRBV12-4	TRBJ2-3	CASRVSGGSTDTQYF
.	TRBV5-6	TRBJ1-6	CASSFWARKVVGSPLHF
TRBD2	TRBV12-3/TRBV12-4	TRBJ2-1	CASRELAGWDNEQFF
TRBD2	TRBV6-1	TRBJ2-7	CASSSPGLAGPREQYF
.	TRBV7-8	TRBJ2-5	CASRPPLGVRETQYF
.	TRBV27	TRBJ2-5	CASSLRDKEETQYF
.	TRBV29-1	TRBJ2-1	CSVTEESSYNEQFF
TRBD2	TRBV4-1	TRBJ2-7	CASSQDSPGTSVIYEQYF
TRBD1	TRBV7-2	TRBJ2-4	CASTATGGLIAKNIQYF
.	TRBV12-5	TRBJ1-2	CASGLPPDRRDLGYTF
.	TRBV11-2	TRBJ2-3	CASSHLTKGLVTDTQYF
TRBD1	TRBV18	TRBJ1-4	CASSPKDRAVDEKLFF
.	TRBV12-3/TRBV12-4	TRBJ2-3	CASRRISDTQYF
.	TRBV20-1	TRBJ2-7	CSARDNVRYEQYF
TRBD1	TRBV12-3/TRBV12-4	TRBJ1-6	CASSLGLSGGHNSPLHF
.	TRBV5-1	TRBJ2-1	CASSPWAFGNNEQFF
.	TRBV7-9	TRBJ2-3	CASSPSGGTDTQYF
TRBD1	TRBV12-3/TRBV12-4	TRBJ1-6	CASSSTQGARSPLHF
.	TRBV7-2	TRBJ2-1	CASSPYSVYNEQFF
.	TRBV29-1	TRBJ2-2	CSIMAGTTSSGELFF
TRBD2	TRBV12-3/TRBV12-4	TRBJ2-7	CASSALRTREDEQYF
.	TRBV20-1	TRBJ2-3	CSADRQADTQYF
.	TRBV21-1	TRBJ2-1	CASSKGTGSGF
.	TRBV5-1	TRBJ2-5	CASSLVSGGGVTQYF